This T cell receptor beta chain emerged from a study of shared clonotypes between healthy human individuals. Study-level results: Clonotype sharing among the donors was expected to vary with sequencing depth.

This CDR3 is 13 amino acids long. Germline lookup yields CDR1 MGHDK and CDR2 SYGVNS. Concerning this clone itself: Antigen unknown. One end of the junction fails to match germline, which may point to a read error. The same CDR3 is also encoded by other DNA sequences in this sample.

It was across several immunoSEQ plates that each subset's genomic DNA was evenly split. Data came from immunoSEQ multiplex PCR; TCRdb stores just in-frame clones and leaves some out. The table shows around 1 million clones, with about three quarters occurring only once. Donation came from healthy HIV-negative adults that had no recent acute infections or vaccinations. The sequence came from a man between 18 and 29 years old in good health. Specimen: memory CD4+ T cells sorted from blood. This sample's subset: CD45RA-negative fraction. The chain is built from TRBV25-1 and TRBJ1-4; weak D call: TRBD1 (6 bases). CDR3 sequence reads: CASSEGNRDKAEF. The CDR3 DNA is TGTGCCAGCAGTGAAGGGAATCGGGACAAAGCCGAGTTT.